Listed below are T cell receptor beta chains from one sample, sequenced in a study of patients and donors after allogeneic stem cell transplantation. TCRdb reprocessed the RT-PCR reads with MiXCR, giving one entry per CDR3 protein. This sample has hundreds of thousands of distinct CDR3 sequences, with around 16% found just once. Material for sequencing was blood, either unsorted or a sorted T cell fraction (not recorded which). The receptors here all came from a human donor who was either an allogeneic HSCT recipient or a stem cell or donor lymphocyte infusion donor (not recorded which). It is not recorded whose cells these are; they may come from a transplant donor. CDR3s include the opening cysteine and the closing phenylalanine or tryptophan. A D gene is named only where the DNA matches it firmly. Only part of the rows carry a size: once, few, many, or a class if the clone is expanded.

size,D,V,J,CDR3,DNA
NA,TRBD2,TRBV18,TRBJ2-1,CASSPTSGGAAYNEQFF,TGTGCCAGCTCGCCGACTAGCGGGGGGGCCGCCTACAATGAGCAGTTCTTC
NA,TRBD2,TRBV9,TRBJ2-1,CASSARDYLHEQFF,TGTGCCAGCAGCGCCCGGGACTATTTGCATGAGCAGTTCTTC
NA,TRBD1,TRBV7-6,TRBJ2-2,CASSGPGQLNTGELFF,TGTGCCAGCAGCGGACCGGGACAGTTGAACACCGGGGAGCTGTTTTTT
NA,NA,TRBV30,TRBJ1-5,CAWRGGPNQPQHF,TGTGCCTGGAGGGGGGGACCCAATCAGCCCCAGCATTTT
NA,TRBD1,TRBV15,TRBJ2-7,CATSRGGQGRVDEQYF,TGTGCCACCAGCAGAGGTGGACAGGGGAGGGTTGACGAGCAGTACTTC
many,NA,TRBV4-1,TRBJ2-7,CASSHETRQPYEQYF,TGCGCCAGCAGCCACGAGACGAGACAGCCCTACGAGCAGTACTTC
few,NA,TRBV9,TRBJ2-5,CASKDGAEETQYF,TGTGCCAGCAAGGACGGGGCAGAAGAGACCCAGTACTTC
NA,TRBD2,TRBV7-3,TRBJ2-5,CASSGTRGETQYF,TGTGCCAGCAGCGGGACTAGAGGGGAGACCCAGTACTTC
few,NA,TRBV5-6,TRBJ2-7,CASSLALEGTYEQYF,TGTGCCAGCAGCTTGGCTTTGGAGGGTACCTACGAGCAGTACTTC
few,NA,TRBV6-4,TRBJ2-1,CASSVGPFNEQFF,TGTGCCAGCAGTGTTGGGCCTTTCAATGAGCAGTTCTTC
few,TRBD1,TRBV20-1,TRBJ1-2,CSARRVWRGRGGYTF,TGCAGTGCTAGAAGGGTCTGGAGGGGGCGAGGTGGCTACACCTTC
few,TRBD1,TRBV5-5,TRBJ2-1,CASTLKGALYNEQFF,TGTGCCAGCACCCTGAAGGGGGCCCTCTACAATGAGCAGTTCTTC
NA,TRBD1,TRBV28,TRBJ1-6,CASPESGGANSPLHF,TGTGCCAGCCCTGAATCAGGGGGCGCGAATTCACCCCTCCACTTT
once,NA,TRBV20-1,TRBJ2-2,CSARDAGSASAGELFF,TGCAGTGCTAGAGATGCGGGTAGCGCCAGCGCCGGGGAGCTGTTTTTT
NA,NA,TRBV4-2,TRBJ2-2,CASSQVGGTNTGELFF,TGTGCCAGCAGCCAAGTGGGTGGCACGAACACCGGGGAGCTGTTTTTT
many,NA,TRBV20-1,TRBJ2-7,CSAMGEKVSIYEQYF,TGCAGTGCTATGGGTGAAAAGGTTTCGATCTACGAGCAGTACTTC
few,NA,TRBV11-2,TRBJ2-7,CASSSPFIDRRSSYEQYF,TGTGCCAGCAGCTCTCCCTTCATTGACAGGAGGAGCTCCTACGAGCAGTACTTC
NA,NA,TRBV10-3,TRBJ1-1,CAISVTYEGTEAFF,TGTGCCATCAGTGTGACATACGAAGGGACTGAAGCTTTCTTT
many,TRBD1,TRBV29-1,TRBJ1-2,CSAQGTANYGYTF,TGCAGCGCCCAAGGGACAGCTAACTATGGCTACACCTTC
NA,TRBD1,TRBV30,TRBJ1-2,CAYTIQGGYGYTF,TGTGCCTACACCATTCAGGGGGGCTATGGCTACACCTTC
few,TRBD1,TRBV20-1,TRBJ2-6,CSAQTGAVSGANVLTF,TGCAGTGCCCAGACAGGGGCAGTCTCTGGGGCCAACGTCCTGACTTTC
NA,NA,TRBV7-2,TRBJ1-5,CASSPTGSRPQHF,TGTGCCAGCAGCCCAACAGGGTCCCGGCCCCAGCATTTT
NA,NA,TRBV29-1,TRBJ2-7,CSVVLALGEQYF,TGCAGCGTTGTACTAGCCCTAGGGGAGCAGTACTTC
many,TRBD1,TRBV5-1,TRBJ1-2,CASSRGQAENYGYTF,TGCGCCAGCAGCCGGGGACAGGCGGAAAACTATGGCTACACCTTC
few,NA,TRBV7-2,TRBJ1-6,CASSLGGAAPSPLHF,TGTGCCAGCAGCTTAGGAGGGGCCGCTCCTTCACCCCTCCACTTT
NA,NA,TRBV9,TRBJ2-3,CASSVGGAPDTQYF,TGTGCCAGCAGCGTAGGGGGGGCTCCAGATACGCAGTATTTT
many,TRBD1,TRBV15,TRBJ2-1,CATSREGQGTREQFF,TGTGCCACCAGCAGAGAAGGACAGGGCACTAGGGAGCAGTTCTTC
NA,TRBD1,TRBV6-5,TRBJ1-5,CASSYSPRDRGNQPQHF,TGTGCCAGCAGTTACTCGCCCCGGGACAGGGGGAATCAGCCCCAGCATTTT
NA,TRBD2,TRBV20-1,TRBJ2-7,CSATGTSGYEQYF,TGCAGTGCTACCGGGACTAGCGGATACGAGCAGTACTTC
few,TRBD1,TRBV3-1,TRBJ2-2,CASKSGTGNTGELFF,TGTGCCAGCAAATCCGGGACAGGGAACACCGGGGAGCTGTTTTTT
many,TRBD2,TRBV12-3/TRBV12-4,TRBJ2-1,CASRLAGGAYNEQFF,TGTGCCAGCAGGCTAGCGGGAGGGGCCTACAATGAGCAGTTCTTC
NA,TRBD1,TRBV19,TRBJ2-7,CASSILTGVSYEQYF,TGTGCCAGTAGTATCTTAACAGGGGTCTCCTACGAGCAGTACTTC
few,NA,TRBV7-6,TRBJ2-7,CASSSSSPYEQYF,TGTGCCAGCAGCTCGAGTAGTCCCTACGAGCAGTACTTC
few,TRBD1,TRBV10-3,TRBJ1-1,CAISDYRGRTEAFF,TGTGCCATCAGTGATTACAGGGGGCGAACTGAAGCTTTCTTT
few,TRBD2,TRBV6-2/TRBV6-3,TRBJ2-1,CASSYNQGLGNEQFF,TGTGCCAGCAGTTACAATCAGGGACTAGGGAATGAGCAGTTCTTC
NA,TRBD1,TRBV6-1,TRBJ1-1,CASSRQGARAEAFF,TGTGCCAGCAGTAGACAGGGGGCGCGGGCTGAAGCTTTCTTT